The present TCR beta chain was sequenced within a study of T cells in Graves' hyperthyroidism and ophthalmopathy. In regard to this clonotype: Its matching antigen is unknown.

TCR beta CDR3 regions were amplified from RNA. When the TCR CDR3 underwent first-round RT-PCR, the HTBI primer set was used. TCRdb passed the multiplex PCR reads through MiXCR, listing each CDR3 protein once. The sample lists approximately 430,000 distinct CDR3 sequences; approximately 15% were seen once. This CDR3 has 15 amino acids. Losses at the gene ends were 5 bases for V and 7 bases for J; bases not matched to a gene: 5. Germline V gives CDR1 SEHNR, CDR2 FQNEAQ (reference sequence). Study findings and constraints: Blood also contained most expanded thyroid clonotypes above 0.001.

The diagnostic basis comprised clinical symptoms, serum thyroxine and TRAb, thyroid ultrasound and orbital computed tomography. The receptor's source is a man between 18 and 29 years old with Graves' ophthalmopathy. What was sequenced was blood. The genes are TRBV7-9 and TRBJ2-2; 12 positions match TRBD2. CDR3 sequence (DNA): TGTGCCAGCAGCCGACTAGCGGGAGTTAGCGGGGAGCTGTTTTTT. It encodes CASSRLAGVSGELFF.